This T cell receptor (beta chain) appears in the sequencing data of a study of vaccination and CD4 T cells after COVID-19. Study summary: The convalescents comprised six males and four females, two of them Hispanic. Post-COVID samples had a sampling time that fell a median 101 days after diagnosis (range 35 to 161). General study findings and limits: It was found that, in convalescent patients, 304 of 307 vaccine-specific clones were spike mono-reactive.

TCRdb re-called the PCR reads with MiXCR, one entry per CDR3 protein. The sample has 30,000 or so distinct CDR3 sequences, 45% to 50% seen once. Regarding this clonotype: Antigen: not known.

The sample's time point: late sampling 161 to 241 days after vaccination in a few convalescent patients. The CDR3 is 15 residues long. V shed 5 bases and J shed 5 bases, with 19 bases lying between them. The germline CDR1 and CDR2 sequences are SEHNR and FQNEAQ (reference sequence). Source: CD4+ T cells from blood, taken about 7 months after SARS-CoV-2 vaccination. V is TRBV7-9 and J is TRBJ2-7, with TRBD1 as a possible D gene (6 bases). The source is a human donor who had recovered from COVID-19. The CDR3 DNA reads TGTGCCAGCAGCCCACGGAACGCACAGGGCAACGAGCAGTACTTC. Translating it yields CASSPRNAQGNEQYF. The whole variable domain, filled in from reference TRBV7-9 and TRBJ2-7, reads DTGVSQNPRHKITKRGQNVTFRCDPISEHNRLYWYRQTLGQGPEFLTYFQNEAQLEKSRLLSDRFSAERPKGSFSTLEIQRTEQGDSAMYLCASSPRNAQGNEQYFGPGTRLTVT.